This T cell receptor beta chain was profiled in a study of T-cell reconstitution after alpha-beta-depleted transplantation in children (dated by TCRdb to 2016 to 2018). For the study in its entirety: Using TCR repertoire profiling, the study followed T-cell immune reconstitution in a quantitative way in children after TCRalphabeta/CD19-depleted allogeneic hematopoietic cell transplantation.

CDR3 length: 16 amino acids, cysteine to phenylalanine. CDR3 DNA is the only sequence kept; it has 48 bases, read in frame from the first base. The germline V gene yields SGHRS for CDR1 and YFSETQ for CDR2. V has 0 bases trimmed and J has 1 base trimmed; junction bases matching no gene number 5. Concerning this clonotype: Its antigen target is currently unknown. There are no base qualities to consult, and no much larger clone falls within one base.

Preparation of the library involved PCR. For sequencing, an Illumina HiSeq 2500 was employed. Molecular barcoding was employed in the preparation of TCR libraries, with unique molecular identifiers being used to normalize TCRbeta repertoire quantification. TCRdb passed the public sequencing reads through fastp at Q25 and MiXCR, retaining productive beta sequences. Identical CDR3 protein sequences are pooled into one entry, listed with their most common genes and DNA. In this sample the table shows 350,000 to 450,000 distinct CDR3 sequences, approximately 20% of which occur a single time. The ten biggest clones cover around 4% of the sample.

This sequence was found in a human donor who donated a stem cell graft to a child with acute myeloid leukemia. The sample in question was PBMCs from the stem cell graft donor, obtained from the stem cell graft. This sequence uses TRBV5-1 and TRBJ2-3; 7 bases in between match TRBD1. The CDR3 protein sequence reads: CASSLEGQPGTDTQYF. The bases read TGCGCCAGCAGCTTGGAGGGACAGCCTGGCACAGATACGCAGTATTTT.